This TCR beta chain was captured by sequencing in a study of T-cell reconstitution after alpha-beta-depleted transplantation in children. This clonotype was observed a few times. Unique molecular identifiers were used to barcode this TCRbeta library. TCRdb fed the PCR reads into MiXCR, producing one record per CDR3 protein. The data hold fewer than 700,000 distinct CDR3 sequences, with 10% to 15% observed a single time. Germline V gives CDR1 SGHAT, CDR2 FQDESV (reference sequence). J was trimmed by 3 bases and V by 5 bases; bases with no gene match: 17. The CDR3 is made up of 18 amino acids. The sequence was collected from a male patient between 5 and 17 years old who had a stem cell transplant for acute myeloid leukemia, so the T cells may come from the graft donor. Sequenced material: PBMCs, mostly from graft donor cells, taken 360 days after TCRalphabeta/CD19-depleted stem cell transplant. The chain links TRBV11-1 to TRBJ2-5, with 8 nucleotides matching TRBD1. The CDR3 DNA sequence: TGTGCCAGCAGCCACGCCCCGGGCAGGGGGCTAGGTAAAGAGACCCAGTACTTC. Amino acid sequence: CASSHAPGRGLGKETQYF.